Listed here are 4 T cell receptor beta chains from one sample, sequenced in a study of early T cells in non-severe SARS-CoV-2 infection. TCRdb passed the 5' RACE reads through MiXCR, listing each CDR3 protein once. The sample includes about 100,000 distinct CDR3 sequences, approximately 13% seen only once; the top ten take about 2%. Sequencing was carried out using whole blood. These TCRs come from an adult who was a healthcare worker with PCR-confirmed SARS-CoV-2 infection or an uninfected control (not recorded which).

The rearrangement links TRBV5-4 to TRBJ2-3; 7 bases fit TRBD2. The ends lost 7 bases at V and 7 bases at J; junction bases unmatched: 15. Per the germline V gene, CDR1 is SGHNT and CDR2 is YYREEE (reference sequence). This CDR3 is built from 15 residues. The CDR3 nucleotides read TGTGCCAGCTCCCCGGGGGGAAAGGTCGGAAATACGCAGTATTTT. Protein: CASSPGGKVGNTQYF.

This clonotype was detected many times. V is TRBV4-1 and J is TRBJ2-1; D not resolved. Germline CDR1 is MGHRA and CDR2 is YSYEKL. The CDR3 totals 16 residues. With 2 bases removed from V and 3 bases from J, the gap between germline ends came to 14 bases. In DNA, the CDR3 is TGCGCCAGCAGCCAAAATTCCGCGAGCGACTACAATGAGCAGTTCTTC. Translating gives CASSQNSASDYNEQFF.

Ten or more counts support this clonotype. One junction end disagrees with the germline gene, perhaps due to a read error. The J gene is TRBJ2-7, the V gene TRBV3-1, with TRBD2 matching 7 bases. CDR1 is LGHDT, CDR2 YNNKEL, per germline (reference sequence). The CDR3 has 12 amino acids. The CDR3 coding sequence is TGTGCCAGCAGCCTCGGGAGGTGGGAGTTAATATTC. Its protein product is CASSLGRWELIF.

This clonotype was detected ten times or more. CDR3 coding DNA: TGTGCCAGCAGCTTAGGGACAGGGGGCTGGACAGATACGCAGTATTTT. It translates to CASSLGTGGWTDTQYF. This sequence joins TRBV11-2 and TRBJ2-3; 11 bases are a match to TRBD1. The V gene end was trimmed by 1 base and the J gene end by 3 bases; junction bases not matched to a gene: 3. Germline CDR1 reads SGHAT; CDR2 reads FQNNGV. The CDR3 is 16 amino acids.